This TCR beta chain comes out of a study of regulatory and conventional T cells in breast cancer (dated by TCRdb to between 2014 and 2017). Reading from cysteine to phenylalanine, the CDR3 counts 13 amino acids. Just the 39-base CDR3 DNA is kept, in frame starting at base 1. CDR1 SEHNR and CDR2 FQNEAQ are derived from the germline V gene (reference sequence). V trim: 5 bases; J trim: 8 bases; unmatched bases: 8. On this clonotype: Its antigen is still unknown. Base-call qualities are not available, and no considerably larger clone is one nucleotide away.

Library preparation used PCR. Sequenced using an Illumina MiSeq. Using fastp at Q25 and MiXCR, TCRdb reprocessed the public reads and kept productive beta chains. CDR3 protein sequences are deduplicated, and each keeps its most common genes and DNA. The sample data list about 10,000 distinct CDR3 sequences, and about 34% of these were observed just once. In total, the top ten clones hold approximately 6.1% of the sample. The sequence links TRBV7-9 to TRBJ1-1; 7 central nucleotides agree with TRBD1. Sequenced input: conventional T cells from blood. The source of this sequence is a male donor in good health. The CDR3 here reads CASSAGTVPEAFF. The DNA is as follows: TGTGCCAGCAGCGCCGGGACAGTCCCAGAAGCTTTCTTT. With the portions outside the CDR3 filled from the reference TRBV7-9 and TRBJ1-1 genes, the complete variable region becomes DTGVSQNPRHKITKRGQNVTFRCDPISEHNRLYWYRQTLGQGPEFLTYFQNEAQLEKSRLLSDRFSAERPKGSFSTLEIQRTEQGDSAMYLCASSAGTVPEAFFGQGTRLTVV.